Shown below are 20 T cell receptor beta chains from a single sample sequenced in a study of blood T cell repertoires in COVID-19. Assay: immunoSEQ multiplex PCR; the TCRdb copy retains only in-frame clones and omits some. The sample consists of roughly 160,000 clones, approximately 88% of them appearing once. Material: peripheral blood. These receptors were obtained from a woman aged 55 to 70 with acute or convalescent COVID-19.

The gene calls are TRBV9 and TRBJ2-1, with a weak D call TRBD2 (6 bases). The germline V and J ends were trimmed by 4 bases and 9 bases, with 26 bases remaining between them. There are 17 residues in the CDR3. CDR1 is SGDLS, CDR2 YYNGEE, per germline. CDR3 coding DNA: TGTGCCAGCAGCACCCTAGATAGGGGAACTAGCAGGAGTGAGCAGTTCTTC. Residues: CASSTLDRGTSRSEQFF.

This chain uses TRBV7-8 with TRBJ2-7, with a weak D call TRBD2 (5 bases). The V end was cut by 5 bases, the J end by 0 bases, with 11 bases between. Germline V gene sequence: CDR1 SGHVS, CDR2 FQNEAQ. The length of the CDR3 is 14 residues. CDR3: CASSPDRGSYEQYF. The CDR3, as DNA: TGTGCCAGCAGCCCAGATCGGGGCTCCTACGAGCAGTACTTC.

In DNA, the CDR3 is TGCGCCAGCAGCCAAGTCGGCTCCAGGAATGAGCAGTTCTTC. It encodes CASSQVGSRNEQFF. V and J are TRBV4-3 and TRBJ2-1; D gene uncertain. Deletions cut 1 base from V and 7 bases from J, with 11 bases between. The CDR3 is made up of 14 amino acids. The V gene's germline CDR1 is LGHNA and CDR2 YSLEER.

CDR3: CASSSRGLYEQYF. The CDR3, as DNA: TGCGCCAGCAGCTCCAGGGGGCTCTACGAGCAGTACTTC. The chain recombines TRBV5-1 with TRBJ2-7; TRBD1 matches 8 bases. V was pared by 3 bases and J by 3 bases, with 2 bases of the junction left unmatched. Per germline, CDR1 SGHRS and CDR2 YFSETQ. The CDR3 consists of 13 residues.

The V gene is TRBV6-5, the J gene TRBJ1-3; TRBD1 matches at 7 bases. The germline V gene encodes CDR1 MNHEY and CDR2 SVGAGI. J was trimmed by 0 bases and V by 8 bases; bases with no gene match: 7. This CDR3 contains 15 residues. DNA of the CDR3: TGTGCCAGCTCCCGCACAGGGGCCTCTGGAAACACCATATATTTT. As protein: CASSRTGASGNTIYF.

The chain carries TRBV18 and TRBJ2-3; the D gene is possibly TRBD1 (6 bases). The CDR3 consists of 17 residues. Germline V lookup: CDR1 KGHSH, CDR2 LQKENI. Trimming left V 4 bases short and J 4 bases short, with 21 bases between. CDR3 in amino acids: CASSRPPGAGVADTQYF. The CDR3 DNA sequence: TGTGCCAGCTCACGGCCCCCTGGGGCAGGGGTTGCAGATACGCAGTATTTT.

CDR3 in amino acids: CASSLLFLWQEAFF. DNA of the CDR3: TGTGCCAGCAGTTTGCTCTTTTTATGGCAGGAAGCTTTCTTT. The V and J genes are TRBV6-5 and TRBJ1-1; D is uncertain. The V gene's germline CDR1 is MNHEY and CDR2 SVGAGI. The CDR3 totals 14 residues. V lost 4 bases, J lost 8 bases, and 17 bases lay in between.

The V gene is TRBV7-2, the J gene TRBJ1-3; 10 bases align to TRBD1. The V segment lost 5 bases and the J segment 3 bases; nucleotides outside the gene matches: 7. Germline lookup yields CDR1 SGHTA and CDR2 FQGNSA. This CDR3 has 16 residues. The CDR3 DNA reads TGTGCCAGCAGCCCCACCGGGACAGGGGTTGGAAACACCATATATTTT. This translates into CASSPTGTGVGNTIYF.

The gene calls are TRBV30 and TRBJ1-5, with 7 bases that match TRBD1. Trimming removed 1 base from V and 6 bases from J; junction bases left unmatched: 6. CDR1 and CDR2 (germline): GTSNPN, SVGIG (reference sequence). The CDR3 consists of 14 residues. CDR3 in DNA: TGTGCCTGGAGTGGACAGGGAGGAGGTCAGCCCCAGCATTTT. Protein product: CAWSGQGGGQPQHF.

This sequence joins TRBV6-6 and TRBJ2-3; D call uncertain. The CDR3 runs 12 residues. Germline V gene data show CDR1 as MNHNY and CDR2 as SVGAGI (reference sequence). V lost 4 bases and J 4 bases, leaving 6 bases between the germline ends. The CDR3 DNA reads as TGTGCCAGCAGTTTTCATTCAGATACGCAGTATTTT. Its translation: CASSFHSDTQYF.

The chain carries TRBV6-5 and TRBJ2-7, with 11 nucleotides matching TRBD2. Germline V gene sequence: CDR1 MNHEY, CDR2 SVGAGI. The ends lost 6 bases at V and 6 bases at J; junction bases unmatched: 4. The CDR3 totals 13 residues. The CDR3 protein is CASRLAGGLEQYF. The CDR3 nucleotides are TGTGCCAGCAGGCTAGCGGGGGGCCTCGAGCAGTACTTC.

CDR3 in amino acids: CASSLGGQVWDQPQHF. CDR3 nucleotide sequence: TGTGCCAGCAGCTTGGGTGGACAGGTTTGGGATCAGCCCCAGCATTTT. J is TRBJ1-5 and V is TRBV5-5; 7 bases line up with TRBD1. Germline loops: CDR1 SGHKS, CDR2 YYEKEE (reference sequence). V was pared by 0 bases and J by 5 bases, with 8 bases of the junction left unmatched. The CDR3 has 16 amino acids.

This clone is a singleton in its sample. V usage is TRBV2 and J usage is TRBJ1-2, with 9 bases aligning to TRBD1. The V gene end was trimmed by 6 bases and the J gene end by 5 bases; junction bases not matched to a gene: 4. The CDR3 extends over 13 amino acids. Per germline, CDR1 SNHLY and CDR2 FYNNEI. As DNA, the CDR3 is TGTGCCAGCAGGGGACAGGGCGAGTATGGCTACACCTTC. It is translated as CASRGQGEYGYTF. The variable domain in full, completed from reference TRBV2 and TRBJ1-2, reads EPEVTQTPSHQVTQMGQEVILRCVPISNHLYFYWYRQILGQKVEFLVSFYNNEISEKSEIFDDQFSVERPDGSNFTLKIRSTKLEDSAMYFCASRGQGEYGYTFGSGTRLTVV.

This chain links TRBV12-3 or TRBV12-4 with TRBJ2-1, with D hard to call. CDR3 length: 13 residues. V was pared by 4 bases and J by 4 bases, with 8 bases between. Here the CDR3 reads CASSWPTYNEQFF. The CDR3 region has the DNA TGTGCCAGCAGTTGGCCGACTTACAATGAGCAGTTCTTC.

Comment on this clone: At the DNA level, this CDR3 is encoded by other sequences in the same sample as well. J is TRBJ1-1 and V is TRBV6-5; D gene uncertain. V dropped 4 bases and J dropped 1 base, with 10 bases sitting between them. CDR1 is MNHEY, CDR2 SVGAGI, per germline. This CDR3 region has 14 residues. The chain's CDR3 is CASSSYSGNTEAFF. The CDR3 region has the DNA TGTGCCAGCAGTTCATACTCGGGGAACACTGAAGCTTTCTTT.

This clone was counted a few times. The chain employs TRBV6-2 or TRBV6-3 and TRBJ2-1, with 10 bases identical to TRBD2. This CDR3 has 15 amino acids. V dropped 5 bases and J dropped 15; count of bases not matched to a gene: 16. CDR1 is MNHEY, CDR2 SVGEGT, per germline. CDR3 sequence (DNA): TGTGCCAGCAGTGTCGCCGGGACTAGCGAAGTCTCGGCGTTCTTC. Its protein is CASSVAGTSEVSAFF.

This clone is a singleton in its sample. V is TRBV6-6 and J is TRBJ1-1, with D tentatively TRBD1 (6 bases). Germline V gene data show CDR1 as MNHNY and CDR2 as SVGAGI (reference sequence). The CDR3 is made up of 14 amino acids. V was pared by 3 bases and J by 3 bases, with 11 bases between. CDR3 amino acids: CASSYTGSDTEAFF. For the CDR3, the DNA is TGTGCCAGCAGTTATACAGGGTCCGACACTGAAGCTTTCTTT.

This clone was detected a few times. This chain uses TRBV18 with TRBJ2-3; TRBD2 aligns across 10 bases. This CDR3 is 14 amino acids long. The germline V gene has CDR1 KGHSH and CDR2 LQKENI. The trim removed 5 bases at V and 3 bases at J, leaving 2 bases unmatched. The CDR3 here is CASSAGLATDTQYF. CDR3 sequence (DNA): TGTGCCAGCTCAGCGGGACTAGCGACAGATACGCAGTATTTT.

In regard to this clone: In the same sample, other DNA sequences code for this CDR3. CDR3 amino acids: CASSLTVNEKLFF. The CDR3 coding sequence is TGTGCCAGCAGCTTGACAGTTAATGAAAAACTGTTTTTT. The rearrangement links TRBV7-9 to TRBJ1-4; D perhaps matches TRBD1 (5 bases). V lost 3 bases and J 4 bases, leaving 6 bases between the germline ends. From germline, CDR1 is SEHNR and CDR2 FQNEAQ (reference sequence). The CDR3 extends over 13 amino acids. The whole variable domain, remainder taken from reference TRBV7-9 and TRBJ1-4, is DTGVSQNPRHKITKRGQNVTFRCDPISEHNRLYWYRQTLGQGPEFLTYFQNEAQLEKSRLLSDRFSAERPKGSFSTLEIQRTEQGDSAMYLCASSLTVNEKLFFGSGTQLSVL.

Only one count was recorded for this clone. The chain combines TRBV7-2 with TRBJ1-6; D may be TRBD1 (5 bases). Trimming cost V 5 bases and J 0 bases, with 14 bases left between them. The V gene's germline CDR1 is SGHTA and CDR2 FQGNSA. The CDR3 has 17 residues. CDR3 sequence: CASSKGLLSSYNSPLHF. The CDR3 bases are TGTGCCAGCAGCAAGGGGCTCCTTAGCTCCTATAATTCACCCCTCCACTTT.